Presented here are 25 T cell receptor beta chains from one specimen sequenced in a study of patients and donors after allogeneic stem cell transplantation. TCRdb itself ran the RT-PCR reads through MiXCR, one entry per CDR3 protein. The repertoire holds more than 850,000 distinct CDR3 sequences, roughly 18% seen once, with around 6% in the top ten. The sequenced sample was blood, either unsorted or a sorted T cell fraction (not recorded which). These receptors came from a human donor who was either an allogeneic HSCT recipient or a stem cell or donor lymphocyte infusion donor (not recorded which). It is not recorded whose cells these are; they may come from a transplant donor.

The gene calls are TRBV20-1 and TRBJ2-3, with D perhaps matching TRBD1 or TRBD2 (6 bases each). The germline V gene has CDR1 DFQATT and CDR2 SNEGSKA (reference sequence). V lost 5 bases and J lost 6, with 21 bases in between. This CDR3 contains 15 residues. CDR3 sequence (DNA): TGCAGTGCTTGCCCCCTGGGGGGCTCAGGGGATACGCAGTATTTT. Amino acid sequence: CSACPLGGSGDTQYF.

This clonotype came up many times. V gene TRBV4-2 combines with J gene TRBJ2-1; 9 bases match TRBD2. The junction had 6 bases not matched to a gene; V was cut back by 4 bases and J by 5 bases. The CDR3 contains 15 residues. Germline V gene data show CDR1 as LGHNA and CDR2 as YNFKEQ. The CDR3 is CASSRGTSLHNEQFF. The CDR3 region has the DNA TGTGCCAGCAGCCGAGGGACTAGCCTACACAATGAGCAGTTCTTC.

This clonotype has a handful of counts. This chain connects TRBV4-3 to TRBJ2-1, with D unclear. The germline V gene has CDR1 LGHNA and CDR2 YSLEER. The CDR3 runs to 15 residues. V was clipped by 1 base and J by 3 bases, with 10 bases between them. In DNA form, the CDR3 reads TGCGCCAGCAGCCAAGCATTCCCCTACTACAATGAGCAGTTCTTC. It translates to CASSQAFPYYNEQFF.

Many counts were recorded for this clonotype. This sequence joins TRBV5-1 and TRBJ2-4; D possibly uses TRBD1 or TRBD2 (5 bases each). CDR3 length: 17 amino acids. Trimming stripped 1 base from V and 0 bases from J, with 14 bases between. Germline V CDR1 and CDR2: SGHRS, YFSETQ. This CDR3 reads CASSLPGTGLAKNIQYF. The CDR3 region has the DNA TGCGCCAGCAGCTTGCCCGGTACGGGGCTAGCCAAAAACATTCAGTACTTC.

The rearrangement joins TRBV12-3 or TRBV12-4 to TRBJ1-6; D perhaps matches TRBD1 (5 bases). The CDR3 covers 15 residues. V was shortened by 2 bases and J by 8 bases, with 13 bases between the two germline ends. CDR3: CASSLMGGRDSPLHF. The CDR3 DNA reads as TGTGCCAGCAGTTTAATGGGGGGGAGAGATTCACCCCTCCACTTT.

This clonotype appeared a few times. This chain connects TRBV7-9 to TRBJ2-1; D remains ambiguous. Germline assignment: CDR1 SEHNR and CDR2 FQNEAQ (reference sequence). The CDR3 contains 16 residues. Between the trimmed V and J ends, which lost 3 bases and 3 bases, there was a span of 15 bases. The CDR3 DNA reads as TGTGCCAGCAGCTTTTTTGGGCAGGTTTTCTACAATGAGCAGTTCTTC. It is translated as CASSFFGQVFYNEQFF.

This clonotype has only a few counts. This chain connects TRBV7-6 to TRBJ2-7; D perhaps matches TRBD1 (5 bases). Between the trimmed V and J ends, which lost 1 base and 4 bases, there was a span of 11 bases. This CDR3 spans 14 amino acids. From germline, CDR1 is SGHVS and CDR2 FNYEAQ. The CDR3 DNA sequence: TGTGCCAGCAGCTTAGATCTGGGGCCTTACGAGCAGTACTTC. Encoded protein: CASSLDLGPYEQYF.

The J gene is TRBJ2-1, the V gene TRBV21-1; TRBD1 reflects the table's D call only, with no check against the DNA. TRBV21-1 is a pseudogene segment. The CDR3 covers 16 residues. The CDR3 loop reads CASSRGADSSYNEQFF. CDR3 nucleotide sequence: TGTGCCAGCAGCAGGGGGGCGGATAGCTCCTACAATGAGCAGTTCTTC.

This clonotype was counted ten times or more. This chain joins TRBV12-3 or TRBV12-4 and TRBJ2-4; D unclear. V dropped 1 base and J dropped 5 bases, with 9 bases sitting between them. There are 14 residues in the CDR3. CDR3 amino acids: CASSLGTPQNIQYF. In nucleotides, the CDR3 is TGTGCCAGCAGTTTAGGCACCCCTCAAAACATTCAGTACTTC.

The chain employs TRBV7-2 and TRBJ2-5; D ambiguous. Trimming cost V 5 bases and J 0 bases, with 10 bases left between them. CDR1 is SGHTA and CDR2 is FQGNSA in the germline V gene. The CDR3 has 14 amino acids. Here the CDR3 reads CASSHQRYQETQYF. CDR3 DNA sequence: TGTGCCAGCAGCCACCAAAGGTACCAAGAGACCCAGTACTTC.

The rearrangement uses TRBV20-1 and TRBJ1-2; D is perhaps TRBD1 (6 bases). CDR1 DFQATT and CDR2 SNEGSKA come from the germline V gene (reference sequence). V lost 6 bases and J 7 bases, leaving 18 bases between the germline ends. This CDR3 has 13 amino acids. The CDR3 coding sequence is TGCAGTGCCGCGACAGGAACAGACGGTGGCTACACCTTC. It encodes CSAATGTDGGYTF.

The gene calls are TRBV7-3 and TRBJ2-2; the match to TRBD2 covers 7 bases. The V gene end was trimmed by 10 bases and the J gene end by 3 bases; junction bases not matched to a gene: 11. The CDR3 runs to 15 residues. Germline V lookup: CDR1 SGHTA, CDR2 FQGTGA. The DNA for the CDR3 is TGTGCCATCAGATCTACTAGCGTAGACACCGGGGAGCTGTTTTTT. Its protein is CAIRSTSVDTGELFF.

This clonotype was picked up a small number of times. The chain carries TRBV7-9 and TRBJ1-2; D might be TRBD1 (5 bases). The CDR3 extends over 16 amino acids. Germline values: CDR1 SEHNR, CDR2 FQNEAQ (reference sequence). The V and J ends lost 5 bases and 6 bases respectively, with 22 bases between them. The CDR3 protein is CASSPEAGLLRHGYTF. In DNA, the CDR3 is TGTGCCAGCAGCCCCGAGGCGGGACTCCTACGACATGGCTACACCTTC. Complete variable domain (other parts from reference TRBV7-9 and TRBJ1-2): DTGVSQNPRHKITKRGQNVTFRCDPISEHNRLYWYRQTLGQGPEFLTYFQNEAQLEKSRLLSDRFSAERPKGSFSTLEIQRTEQGDSAMYLCASSPEAGLLRHGYTFGSGTRLTVV.

Ten or more counts support this clonotype. The chain has TRBV20-1 and TRBJ1-1; perhaps TRBD1 as D (5 bases). This CDR3 comprises 12 residues. Per the germline V gene, CDR1 is DFQATT and CDR2 is SNEGSKA (reference sequence). V dropped 2 bases and J dropped 6 bases, with 10 bases sitting between them. CDR3 region: CSARSGASEAFF. The CDR3 DNA reads as TGCAGTGCTAGATCCGGGGCATCTGAAGCTTTCTTT.

The chain has TRBV7-9 and TRBJ2-3, with TRBD2 matching 15 bases. The V and J ends lost 4 bases and 5 bases, in that order; junction bases with no gene match: 4. CDR3 length: 16 residues. Germline V CDR1 and CDR2: SEHNR, FQNEAQ (reference sequence). CDR3 sequence: CASSSGLAGGQDTQYF. As DNA, the CDR3 is TGTGCCAGCAGCTCCGGACTAGCGGGGGGGCAAGATACGCAGTATTTT. Full variable domain (outside the CDR3, taken from reference TRBV7-9 and TRBJ2-3): DTGVSQNPRHKITKRGQNVTFRCDPISEHNRLYWYRQTLGQGPEFLTYFQNEAQLEKSRLLSDRFSAERPKGSFSTLEIQRTEQGDSAMYLCASSSGLAGGQDTQYFGPGTRLTVL.

This clonotype occurred a few times. The rearrangement uses TRBV12-3 or TRBV12-4 and TRBJ2-2; D assignment may be TRBD1 or TRBD2 (5 bases each). The CDR3 is made up of 14 amino acids. Deletions cut 5 bases from V and 5 bases from J, with 12 bases between. DNA for the CDR3: TGTGCCAGCAGTACCGGGGCTGTGACCGGGGAGCTGTTTTTT. Translating it yields CASSTGAVTGELFF.

This clonotype was recorded many times. This rearrangement joins TRBV24-1 to TRBJ2-2; 8 bases map to TRBD1. Unmatched junction bases numbered 0, after V lost 0 bases and J lost 1 base. Germline V gene sequence: CDR1 KGHDR, CDR2 SFDVKD. This CDR3 comprises 16 residues. The CDR3 coding sequence is TGTGCCACCAGTGATTTGGGACAGGGGAACACCGGGGAGCTGTTTTTT. Its translation is CATSDLGQGNTGELFF.

This sequence joins TRBV2 and TRBJ2-7, with TRBD2 identical over 8 bases. The junction had 3 bases not matched to a gene; V was cut back by 6 bases and J by 2 bases. Germline V gives CDR1 SNHLY, CDR2 FYNNEI. CDR3 length: 13 residues. The CDR3 bases are TGTGCCAGCAGACTAGCGGCCGCCTACGAGCAGTACTTC. It encodes CASRLAAAYEQYF.

In its sample, this clonotype was seen a few times. The rearrangement links TRBV7-9 to TRBJ1-1, with D possibly being TRBD1 (5 bases). From germline, CDR1 is SEHNR and CDR2 FQNEAQ (reference sequence). The V and J ends lost 5 bases and 2 bases respectively, with 18 bases between them. The CDR3 contains 16 residues. The CDR3 is CASSLDLKGSNTEAFF. DNA for the CDR3: TGTGCCAGCAGCCTAGACCTTAAGGGGAGTAACACTGAAGCTTTCTTT.

The V call is TRBV6-1, the J call TRBJ1-4, with D possibly matching TRBD1 (6 bases). There are 13 residues in the CDR3. V lost 6 bases and J 8 bases, leaving 13 bases between the germline ends. Germline V CDR1 and CDR2: MNHNS, SASEGT. The CDR3 DNA reads TGTGCCAGCAGCCAGGGGATTCGCGAAAAACTGTTTTTT. It encodes CASSQGIREKLFF.

This chain uses TRBV25-1 with TRBJ1-2; D remains ambiguous. The CDR3 spans 17 residues. Germline V gene lookup returns CDR1 MGHDK and CDR2 SYGVNS. V lost 1 base and J lost 5, with 20 bases in between. CDR3 DNA: TGTGCCAGCAGTGAATTGGGTGACGGCGCCTCCCCGTATGGCTACACCTTC. Protein sequence: CASSELGDGASPYGYTF.

The chain employs TRBV30 and TRBJ2-2; D call uncertain. Looked up from germline, CDR1 is GTSNPN and CDR2 is SVGIG (reference sequence). The CDR3 spans 13 residues. The V end lost 0 bases, the J end lost 5 bases, and 7 bases lay between the germline ends. The CDR3 loop reads CAWSVLPTGELFF. CDR3 nucleotides: TGTGCCTGGAGTGTTTTACCGACCGGGGAGCTGTTTTTT.

The sample holds one count of this clonotype. This chain joins TRBV6-1 and TRBJ2-5; D gene unclear. Germline values: CDR1 MNHNS, CDR2 SASEGT. V lost 8 bases and J lost 5, with 15 bases in between. The CDR3 totals 13 residues. The CDR3 coding sequence is TGTGCCAGCCGACACGGGTTCGACGAGACCCAGTACTTC. Amino acids: CASRHGFDETQYF.

This chain links TRBV27 with TRBJ2-3, with a tentative D call TRBD1 (6 bases). Between the trimmed V and J ends, which lost 5 bases and 3 bases, there was a span of 12 bases. Looked up from germline, CDR1 is MNHEY and CDR2 is SMNVEV (reference sequence). This CDR3 is built from 14 residues. The CDR3 loop reads CASSPNRATDTQYF. The CDR3 nucleotides read TGTGCCAGCAGTCCAAACAGGGCTACAGATACGCAGTATTTT.

The J gene is TRBJ1-5, the V gene TRBV20-1, with unresolved D. CDR3 length equals 15 residues. Germline assignment: CDR1 DFQATT and CDR2 SNEGSKA (reference sequence). The V end lost 0 bases, the J end lost 1 base, and 10 bases lay between the germline ends. The CDR3 loop is CSARDPKRSNQPQHF. Here the CDR3 DNA reads TGCAGTGCTAGAGATCCTAAACGAAGCAATCAGCCCCAGCATTTT.